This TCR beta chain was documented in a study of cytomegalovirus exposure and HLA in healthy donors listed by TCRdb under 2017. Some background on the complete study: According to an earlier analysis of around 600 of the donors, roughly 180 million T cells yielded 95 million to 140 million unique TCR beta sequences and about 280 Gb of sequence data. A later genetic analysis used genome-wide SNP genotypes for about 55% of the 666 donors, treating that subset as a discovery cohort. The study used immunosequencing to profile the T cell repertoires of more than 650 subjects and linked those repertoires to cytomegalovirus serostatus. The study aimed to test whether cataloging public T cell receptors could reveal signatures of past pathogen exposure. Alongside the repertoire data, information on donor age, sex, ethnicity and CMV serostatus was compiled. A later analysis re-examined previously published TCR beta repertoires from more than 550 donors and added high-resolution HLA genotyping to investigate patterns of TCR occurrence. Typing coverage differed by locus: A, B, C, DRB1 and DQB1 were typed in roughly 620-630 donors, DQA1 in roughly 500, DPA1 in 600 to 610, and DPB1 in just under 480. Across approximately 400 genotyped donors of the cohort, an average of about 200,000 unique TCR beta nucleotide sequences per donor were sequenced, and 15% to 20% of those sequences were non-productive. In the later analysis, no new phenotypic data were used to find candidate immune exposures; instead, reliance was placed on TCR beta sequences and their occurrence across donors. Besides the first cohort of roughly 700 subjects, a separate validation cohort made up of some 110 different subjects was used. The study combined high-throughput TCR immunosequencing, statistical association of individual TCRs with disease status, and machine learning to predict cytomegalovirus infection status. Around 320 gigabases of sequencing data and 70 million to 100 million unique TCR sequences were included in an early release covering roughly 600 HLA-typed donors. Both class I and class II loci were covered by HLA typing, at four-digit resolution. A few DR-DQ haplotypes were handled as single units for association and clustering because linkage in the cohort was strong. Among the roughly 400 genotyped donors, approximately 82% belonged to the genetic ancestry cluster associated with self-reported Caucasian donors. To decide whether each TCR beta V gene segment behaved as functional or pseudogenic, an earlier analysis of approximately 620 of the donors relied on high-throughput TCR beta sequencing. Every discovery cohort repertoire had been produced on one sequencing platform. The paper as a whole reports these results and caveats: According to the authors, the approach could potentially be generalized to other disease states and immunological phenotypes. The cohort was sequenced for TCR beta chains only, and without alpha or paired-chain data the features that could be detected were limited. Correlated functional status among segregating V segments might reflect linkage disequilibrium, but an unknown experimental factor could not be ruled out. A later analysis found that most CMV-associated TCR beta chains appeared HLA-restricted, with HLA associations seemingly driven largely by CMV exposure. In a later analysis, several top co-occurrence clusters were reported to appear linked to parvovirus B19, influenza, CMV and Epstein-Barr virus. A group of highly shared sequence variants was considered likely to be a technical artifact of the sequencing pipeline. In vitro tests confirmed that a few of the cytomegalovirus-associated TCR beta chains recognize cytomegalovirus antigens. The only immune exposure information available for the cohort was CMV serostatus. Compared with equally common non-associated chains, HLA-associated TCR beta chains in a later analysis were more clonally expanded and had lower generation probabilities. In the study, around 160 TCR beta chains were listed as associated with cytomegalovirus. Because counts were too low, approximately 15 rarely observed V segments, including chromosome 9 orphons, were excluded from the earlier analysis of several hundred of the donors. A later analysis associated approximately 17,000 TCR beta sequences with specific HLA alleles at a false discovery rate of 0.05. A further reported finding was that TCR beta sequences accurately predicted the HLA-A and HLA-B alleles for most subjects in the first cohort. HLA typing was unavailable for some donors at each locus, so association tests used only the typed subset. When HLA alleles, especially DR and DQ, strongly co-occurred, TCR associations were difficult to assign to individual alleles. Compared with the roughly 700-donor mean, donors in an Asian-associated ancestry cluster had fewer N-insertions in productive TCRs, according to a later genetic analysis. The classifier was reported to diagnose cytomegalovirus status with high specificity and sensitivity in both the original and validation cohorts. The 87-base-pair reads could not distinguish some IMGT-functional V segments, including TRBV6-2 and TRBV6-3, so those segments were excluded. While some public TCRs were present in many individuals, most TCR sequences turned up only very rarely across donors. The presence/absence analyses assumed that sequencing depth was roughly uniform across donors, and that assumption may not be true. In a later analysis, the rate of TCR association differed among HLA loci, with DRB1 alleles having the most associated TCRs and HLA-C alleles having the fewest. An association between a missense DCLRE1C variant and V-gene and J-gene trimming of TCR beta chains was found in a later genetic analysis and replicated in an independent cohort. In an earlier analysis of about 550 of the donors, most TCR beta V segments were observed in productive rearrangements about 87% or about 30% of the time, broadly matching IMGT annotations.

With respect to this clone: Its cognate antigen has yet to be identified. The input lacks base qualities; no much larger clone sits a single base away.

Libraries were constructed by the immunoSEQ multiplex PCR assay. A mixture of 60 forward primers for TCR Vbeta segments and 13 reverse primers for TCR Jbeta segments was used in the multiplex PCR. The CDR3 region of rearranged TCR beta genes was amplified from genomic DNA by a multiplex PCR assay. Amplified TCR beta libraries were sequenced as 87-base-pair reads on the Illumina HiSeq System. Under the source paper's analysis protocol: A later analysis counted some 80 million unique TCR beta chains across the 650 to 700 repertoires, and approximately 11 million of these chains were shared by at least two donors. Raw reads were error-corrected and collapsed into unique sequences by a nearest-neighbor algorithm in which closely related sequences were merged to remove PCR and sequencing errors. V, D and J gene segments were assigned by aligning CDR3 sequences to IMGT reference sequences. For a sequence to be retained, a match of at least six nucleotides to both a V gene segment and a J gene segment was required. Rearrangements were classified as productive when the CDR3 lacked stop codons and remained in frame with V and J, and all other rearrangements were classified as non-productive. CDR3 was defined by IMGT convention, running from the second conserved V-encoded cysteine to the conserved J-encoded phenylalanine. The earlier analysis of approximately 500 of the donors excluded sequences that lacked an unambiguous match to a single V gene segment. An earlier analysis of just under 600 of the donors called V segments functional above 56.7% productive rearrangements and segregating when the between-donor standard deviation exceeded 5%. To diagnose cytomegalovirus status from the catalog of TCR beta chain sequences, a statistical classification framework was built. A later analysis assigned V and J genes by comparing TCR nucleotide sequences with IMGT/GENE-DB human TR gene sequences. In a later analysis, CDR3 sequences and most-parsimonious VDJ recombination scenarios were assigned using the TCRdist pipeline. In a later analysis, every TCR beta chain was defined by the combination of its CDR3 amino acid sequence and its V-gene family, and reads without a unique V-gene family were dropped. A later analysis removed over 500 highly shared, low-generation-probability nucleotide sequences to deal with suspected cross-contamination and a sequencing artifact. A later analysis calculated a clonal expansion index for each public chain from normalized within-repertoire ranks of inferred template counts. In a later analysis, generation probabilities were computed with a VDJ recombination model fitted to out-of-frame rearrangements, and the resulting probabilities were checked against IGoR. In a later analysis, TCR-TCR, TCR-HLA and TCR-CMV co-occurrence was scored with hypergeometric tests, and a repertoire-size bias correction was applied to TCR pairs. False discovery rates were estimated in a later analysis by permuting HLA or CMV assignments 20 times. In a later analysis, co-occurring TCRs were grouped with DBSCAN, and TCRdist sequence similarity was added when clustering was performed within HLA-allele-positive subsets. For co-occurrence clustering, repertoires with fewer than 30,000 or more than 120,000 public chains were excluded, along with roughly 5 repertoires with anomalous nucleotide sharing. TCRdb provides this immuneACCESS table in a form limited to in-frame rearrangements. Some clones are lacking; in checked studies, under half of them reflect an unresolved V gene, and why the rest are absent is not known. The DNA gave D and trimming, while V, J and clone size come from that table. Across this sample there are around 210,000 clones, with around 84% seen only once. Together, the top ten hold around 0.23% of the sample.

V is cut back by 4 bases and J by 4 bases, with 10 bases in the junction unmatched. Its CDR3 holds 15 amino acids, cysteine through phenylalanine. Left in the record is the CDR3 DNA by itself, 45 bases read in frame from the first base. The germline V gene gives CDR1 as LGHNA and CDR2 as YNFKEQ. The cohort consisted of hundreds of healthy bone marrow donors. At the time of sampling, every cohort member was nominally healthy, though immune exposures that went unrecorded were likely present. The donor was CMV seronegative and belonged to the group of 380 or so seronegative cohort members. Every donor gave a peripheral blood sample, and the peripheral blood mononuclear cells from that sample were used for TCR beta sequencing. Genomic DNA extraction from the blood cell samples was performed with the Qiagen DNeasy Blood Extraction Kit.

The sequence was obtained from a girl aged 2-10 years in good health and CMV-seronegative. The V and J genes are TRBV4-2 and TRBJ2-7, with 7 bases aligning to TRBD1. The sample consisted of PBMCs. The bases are TGTGCCAGCAGCCCTGACTGGTCAGGGGGTTACGAGCAGTACTTC. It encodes CASSPDWSGGYEQYF.